The next 20 T cell receptor beta chains were all read from a single sample in a study of blood T cell repertoires in COVID-19 (TCRdb year 2020). The library was obtained by the immunoSEQ multiplex PCR assay. This is the immuneACCESS table as TCRdb keeps it, with only in-frame sequences that have V and J called. A part of the clones is gone; compared with another copy, unresolved V genes explain less than half, and the rest is unexplained. Within this sample are 300,000 to 350,000 clones, with around 91% of them counted one time only. Clones ranked in the top ten supply approximately 4% of the sample. The source material was PBMCs or T cells enriched from blood (not recorded which). Receptors originate from a woman between 18 and 29 years old with acute COVID-19.

This clone showed up just once. The chain uses TRBV28 and TRBJ2-1; 13 nucleotides align to TRBD2. CDR3 length equals 19 residues. The V segment lost 6 bases and the J segment 15 bases; nucleotides outside the gene matches: 26. Germline V gene lookup returns CDR1 MDHEN and CDR2 SYDVKM. The CDR3 nucleotides read TGTGCCAGCAGCGTGGGAGCGGCCATCCCGGGAGGACTAGCGGGAGCGCGGTTCTTC. Translated, it gives CASSVGAAIPGGLAGARFF.

This clone was counted once. V usage is TRBV2 and J usage is TRBJ2-2; 8 bases line up with TRBD2. The CDR3 runs to 14 residues. After removal of 7 bases from V and 2 bases from J, the junction contained 3 bases not matched to a gene. Per germline, CDR1 SNHLY and CDR2 FYNNEI. CDR3 loop: CASKREPNTGELFF. CDR3 bases: TGTGCCAGCAAGCGGGAGCCCAACACCGGGGAGCTGTTTTTT.

The rearrangement uses TRBV5-1 and TRBJ1-2, with a possible D match to TRBD1 (5 bases). Per germline, CDR1 SGHRS and CDR2 YFSETQ. The CDR3 runs to 14 residues. Trimming removed 4 bases at V and 6 bases at J, with 16 bases between. The CDR3 sequence is CASSVGRLGDGYTF. The DNA for the CDR3 is TGCGCCAGCAGCGTGGGACGGCTAGGAGATGGCTACACCTTC.

This rearrangement joins TRBV28 to TRBJ2-3; D ambiguous. The germline V and J ends were trimmed by 7 bases and 6 bases, with 20 bases remaining between them. This CDR3 is 15 amino acids long. Germline lookup yields CDR1 MDHEN and CDR2 SYDVKM. DNA for the CDR3: TGTGCCAGCACCTTGAGGCGCAGCCAGCCCGATACGCAGTATTTT. Translating gives CASTLRRSQPDTQYF. The full variable domain, with the rest looked up from reference TRBV28 and TRBJ2-3, is DVKVTQSSRYLVKRTGEKVFLECVQDMDHENMFWYRQDPGLGLRLIYFSYDVKMKEKGDIPEGYSVSREKKERFSLILESASTNQTSMYLCASTLRRSQPDTQYFGPGTRLTVL.

This clone was seen a single time. The chain recombines TRBV10-2 with TRBJ1-1; D is unresolved. The CDR3 spans 12 residues. Per germline, CDR1 WSHSY and CDR2 SAAADI. With 7 bases removed from V and 11 bases from J, the gap between germline ends came to 17 bases. The CDR3 sequence: CASNSVGDGAFF. Written as DNA, the CDR3 is TGCGCCAGCAATTCTGTGGGAGATGGGGCTTTCTTT.

V is TRBV5-1 and J is TRBJ1-5; D call uncertain. Trimming cost V 4 bases and J 4 bases, with 15 bases left between them. This CDR3 is 15 amino acids long. CDR1 and CDR2 (germline): SGHRS, YFSETQ. CDR3 in amino acids: CASSPDLGGNQPQHF. The CDR3 bases are TGCGCCAGCAGCCCAGATCTGGGAGGGAATCAGCCCCAGCATTTT. Full variable domain (remainder filled in from reference TRBV5-1 and TRBJ1-5): KAGVTQTPRYLIKTRGQQVTLSCSPISGHRSVSWYQQTPGQGLQFLFEYFSETQRNKGNFPGRFSGRQFSNSRSEMNVSTLELGDSALYLCASSPDLGGNQPQHFGDGTRLSIL.

The J gene is TRBJ1-3, the V gene TRBV11-2; a possible D gene is TRBD1 (5 bases). The CDR3 is 18 amino acids. Per the germline V gene, CDR1 is SGHAT and CDR2 is FQNNGV. The V end lost 5 bases, the J end lost 0 bases, and 20 bases lay between the germline ends. CDR3 sequence: CASSRPSWGVSSGNTIYF. Written as DNA, the CDR3 is TGTGCCAGCAGCCGACCATCATGGGGGGTTTCCTCTGGAAACACCATATATTTT.

This sequence joins TRBV19 and TRBJ1-2; D gene uncertain. CDR1 is LNHDA and CDR2 is SQIVND in the germline V gene (reference sequence). The CDR3 consists of 15 residues. The V end lost 1 base, the J end lost 5 bases, and 14 bases lay between the germline ends. The CDR3 DNA is TGTGCCAGTAGTATAGGCAGGCAAAAAGGATATGGCTACACCTTC. Residues: CASSIGRQKGYGYTF.

The V call is TRBV4-2, the J call TRBJ2-7, with 8 bases that match TRBD1. The CDR3 runs 15 residues. J lost 5 bases, V lost 3 bases, and 9 bases had no gene match. The germline CDR1 and CDR2 sequences are LGHNA and YNFKEQ. CDR3 sequence (DNA): TGTGCCAGCAGCCACCTCGGACAGGGTAGCGACGAGCAGTACTTC. Translation: CASSHLGQGSDEQYF.

Only one count was recorded for this clone. The gene calls are TRBV11-3 and TRBJ2-7; no clear D. The CDR3 contains 13 residues. V lost 1 base and J lost 4, with 8 bases in between. Germline lookup yields CDR1 SGHNT and CDR2 YENEEA. This CDR3 reads CASSLAQQYEQYF. The CDR3 DNA follows: TGTGCCAGCAGCTTAGCGCAACAGTACGAGCAGTACTTC.

The V and J genes are TRBV9 and TRBJ2-1, with D maybe TRBD2 (6 bases). The germline gives CDR1 SGDLS, CDR2 YYNGEE. Trimming shortened V by 2 bases and J by 3 bases, and 12 bases separated the two germline ends. This CDR3 is built from 15 residues. The DNA for the CDR3 is TGTGCCAGCAGCGTTGACGGGAGTTTCTACAATGAGCAGTTCTTC. Its translation: CASSVDGSFYNEQFF.

The genes are TRBV11-3 and TRBJ2-3; 10 bases align to TRBD2. The CDR3 runs to 16 residues. Germline V lookup: CDR1 SGHNT, CDR2 YENEEA. V dropped 5 bases and J dropped 2; count of bases not matched to a gene: 7. This CDR3 reads CASSQISGRTTDTQYF. CDR3 DNA sequence: TGTGCCAGCAGCCAAATTAGCGGGAGGACCACAGATACGCAGTATTTT. The full variable domain, in which reference TRBV11-3 and TRBJ2-3 provide the parts outside the CDR3, is EAGVVQSPRYKIIEKKQPVAFWCNPISGHNTLYWYLQNLGQGPELLIRYENEEAVDDSQLPKDRFSAERLKGVDSTLKIQPAELGDSAVYLCASSQISGRTTDTQYFGPGTRLTVL.

The rearrangement joins TRBV7-9 to TRBJ1-1; the D is unclear. The CDR3 contains 13 residues. Germline V lookup: CDR1 SEHNR, CDR2 FQNEAQ (reference sequence). Trimming cost V 6 bases and J 4 bases, with 12 bases left between them. CDR3 bases: TGTGCCAGCAGGGTGACGGGGTCCACTGAAGCTTTCTTT. Translated: CASRVTGSTEAFF.

This clone has a handful of counts. V is TRBV7-9 and J is TRBJ1-1; 7 bases are a match to TRBD1. This CDR3 contains 15 residues. Trimming at V came to 4 bases and at J to 5 bases, leaving 10 bases not matched to a gene. Germline V gene data show CDR1 as SEHNR and CDR2 as FQNEAQ (reference sequence). For the CDR3, the DNA is TGTGCCAGCAGCTCGATTATACAGGGGAATACTGAAGCTTTCTTT. This gives the protein CASSSIIQGNTEAFF.

The chain uses TRBV5-5 and TRBJ2-1, with 7 bases lining up with TRBD1. The CDR3 has 14 residues. Trimming removed 2 bases from V and 12 bases from J; junction bases left unmatched: 11. Germline V gene lookup returns CDR1 SGHKS and CDR2 YYEKEE (reference sequence). The CDR3, as DNA: TGTGCCAGCAGCTTCAAACAGGGGCCTTACGGGCAGTTCTTC. It codes for CASSFKQGPYGQFF.

J is TRBJ1-3 and V is TRBV5-5; D is perhaps TRBD1 (6 bases). With 4 bases removed from V and 0 bases from J, the gap between germline ends came to 11 bases. CDR3 size: 15 residues. Germline V gene lookup returns CDR1 SGHKS and CDR2 YYEKEE (reference sequence). CDR3 bases: TGTGCCAGCAGCCGTGACAGGAGCTCTGGAAACACCATATATTTT. Amino acid sequence: CASSRDRSSGNTIYF. The complete variable domain, with remaining parts taken from reference TRBV5-5 and TRBJ1-3, reads DAGVTQSPTHLIKTRGQQVTLRCSPISGHKSVSWYQQVLGQGPQFIFQYYEKEERGRGNFPDRFSARQFPNYSSELNVNALLLGDSALYLCASSRDRSSGNTIYFGEGSWLTVV.

The CDR3 reads CASSQSRGLAGELFF. The CDR3, as DNA: TGCGCCAGCAGTCAATCGCGGGGATTGGCCGGGGAGCTGTTTTTT. The chain recombines TRBV23-1 with TRBJ2-2; perhaps TRBD2 as D (6 bases). TRBV23-1 is labeled an ORF, and its function is uncertain. CDR3 size: 15 residues. Trimming removed 0 bases from V and 6 bases from J, with 11 bases in between.

The chain is built from TRBV12-3 or TRBV12-4 and TRBJ1-2; no reliable D call. This CDR3 region has 11 residues. V dropped 6 bases and J dropped 4 bases, with 6 bases sitting between them. This CDR3 is CASSYRYGYTF. For the CDR3, the DNA is TGTGCCAGCAGCTACCGCTATGGCTACACCTTC.

The gene calls are TRBV6-5 and TRBJ2-6; no clear D. Germline CDR1 reads MNHEY; CDR2 reads SVGAGI. V was clipped by 9 bases and J by 7 bases, with 4 bases between them. The CDR3 sequence is 10 residues long. CDR3: CASGANVLTF. CDR3 DNA sequence: TGTGCCAGTGGCGCCAACGTCCTGACTTTC.

This chain joins TRBV29-1 and TRBJ1-1; maybe TRBD1 (5 bases). This CDR3 contains 15 residues. Germline V gene sequence: CDR1 SQVTM, CDR2 ANQGSEA. Trimming took 4 bases from V and 5 from J, leaving 20 bases between them. CDR3 amino acids: CSVAVQGIGYTEAFF. In DNA form, the CDR3 reads TGCAGCGTTGCGGTTCAGGGAATAGGGTATACTGAAGCTTTCTTT.